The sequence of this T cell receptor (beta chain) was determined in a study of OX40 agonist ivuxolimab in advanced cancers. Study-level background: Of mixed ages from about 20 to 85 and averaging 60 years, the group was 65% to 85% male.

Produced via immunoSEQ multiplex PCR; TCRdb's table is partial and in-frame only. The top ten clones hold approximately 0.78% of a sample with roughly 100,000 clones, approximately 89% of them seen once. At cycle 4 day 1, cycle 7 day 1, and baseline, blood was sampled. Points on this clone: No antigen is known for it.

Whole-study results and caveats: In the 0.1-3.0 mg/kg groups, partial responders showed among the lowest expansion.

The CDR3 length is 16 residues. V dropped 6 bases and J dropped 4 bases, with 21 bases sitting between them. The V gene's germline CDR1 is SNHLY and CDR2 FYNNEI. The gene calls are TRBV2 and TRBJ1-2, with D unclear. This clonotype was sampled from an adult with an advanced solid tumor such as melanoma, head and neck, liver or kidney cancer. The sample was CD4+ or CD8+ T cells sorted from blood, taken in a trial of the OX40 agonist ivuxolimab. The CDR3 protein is CASRPAWGAPGYGYTF. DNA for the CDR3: TGTGCCAGCAGACCTGCCTGGGGAGCCCCGGGCTATGGCTACACCTTC.